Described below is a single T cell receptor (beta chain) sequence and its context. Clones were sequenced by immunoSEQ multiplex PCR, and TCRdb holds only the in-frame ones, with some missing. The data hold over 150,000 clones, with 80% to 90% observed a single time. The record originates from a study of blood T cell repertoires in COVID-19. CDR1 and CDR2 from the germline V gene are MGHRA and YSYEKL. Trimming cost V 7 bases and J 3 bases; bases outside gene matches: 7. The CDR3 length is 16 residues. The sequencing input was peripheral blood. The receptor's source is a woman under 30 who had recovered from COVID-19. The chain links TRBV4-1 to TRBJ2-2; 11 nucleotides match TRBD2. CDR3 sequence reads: CASNELAGAHTGELFF. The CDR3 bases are TGCGCCAGCAACGAACTAGCGGGGGCCCACACCGGGGAGCTGTTTTTT.